This entry is about one T cell receptor beta chain. Sequencing was performed with immunoSEQ multiplex PCR; in TCRdb, only in-frame clones are kept and a portion is missing. Counted here are more than 300,000 clones, nearly 90% occurring once; the ten biggest clones make up roughly 1.9%. This record comes from a study of blood T cell repertoires in COVID-19. For the study at large: Material from acute and convalescent COVID-19 was sourced from the United States, Italy and Spain.

Recruited during active infection, patients (from Seattle) were subsequently followed longitudinally. The CDR3 extends over 15 amino acids. The germline gives CDR1 SGHVS, CDR2 FQNEAQ. Trimming removed 2 bases from V and 2 bases from J, with 12 bases in between. This chain uses TRBV7-8 with TRBJ1-1; D gene ambiguous. The clonotype was recovered from a woman in her twenties or thirties with COVID-19, enrolled during active disease. Material for sequencing was peripheral blood. CDR3 in amino acids: CASSLFVQTNTEAFF. CDR3 nucleotide sequence: TGTGCCAGCAGCTTATTTGTACAGACCAACACTGAAGCTTTCTTT.